Listed below are T cell receptor beta chains from one sample, sequenced in a study of TIL therapy for anti-PD-1-resistant metastatic lung cancer. Measured with immunoSEQ multiplex PCR; TCRdb has only the in-frame clones, and not every one. The sample has under 70,000 clones; over 70% are singletons. Material: blood, obtained at baseline. The origin of the receptors is a person aged 25 to 80 with non-small cell lung cancer. The CDR3 runs from the conserved cysteine through the conserved F or W. A D gene is named only where the DNA matches it firmly. Clone sizes are given selectively: once, few, many, or a class where the clone is expanded.

d_call: TRBD1
v_call: TRBV28
clone_size: -
j_call: TRBJ1-3
cdr3_aa: CASSLWPTGDGNTIYF
cdr3_nt: TGTGCCAGCAGTTTATGGCCGACAGGGGACGGAAACACCATATATTTT

d_call: TRBD1
v_call: TRBV14
clone_size: -
j_call: TRBJ2-7
cdr3_aa: CASSLRRGQGVYEQYF
cdr3_nt: TGTGCCAGCAGCCTTAGACGGGGACAGGGGGTATACGAGCAGTACTTC

d_call: -
v_call: TRBV19
clone_size: once
j_call: TRBJ2-4
cdr3_aa: CASSQTGIAKNIQYF
cdr3_nt: TGTGCCAGTAGTCAGACGGGTATAGCCAAAAACATTCAGTACTTC

d_call: -
v_call: TRBV2
clone_size: -
j_call: TRBJ1-4
cdr3_aa: CASTSGTREKLFF
cdr3_nt: TGTGCCAGCACCTCCGGGACGCGGGAAAAACTGTTTTTT

d_call: -
v_call: TRBV6-5
clone_size: once
j_call: TRBJ1-3
cdr3_aa: CASWTSTSGNTIYF
cdr3_nt: TGTGCCAGCTGGACTTCTACTTCTGGAAACACCATATATTTT

d_call: -
v_call: TRBV19
clone_size: once
j_call: TRBJ1-3
cdr3_aa: CASRDKSSGNTIYF
cdr3_nt: TGTGCCAGTAGGGACAAGAGCTCTGGAAACACCATATATTTT

d_call: -
v_call: TRBV28
clone_size: -
j_call: TRBJ1-1
cdr3_aa: CASSLRHTEAFF
cdr3_nt: TGTGCCAGCAGTTTACGTCACACTGAAGCTTTCTTT

d_call: TRBD1
v_call: TRBV4-3
clone_size: -
j_call: TRBJ1-5
cdr3_aa: CASSQDRGGSQHF
cdr3_nt: TGCGCCAGCAGCCAAGATCGAGGGGGCTCCCAGCATTTT

d_call: -
v_call: TRBV5-8
clone_size: -
j_call: TRBJ2-1
cdr3_aa: CASRPYNEQFF
cdr3_nt: TGTGCCAGCAGACCATACAATGAGCAGTTCTTC

d_call: TRBD1
v_call: TRBV11-3
clone_size: -
j_call: TRBJ1-5
cdr3_aa: CASSPYPKDRVFRSNQPQHF
cdr3_nt: TGTGCCAGCAGCCCCTACCCCAAGGACAGGGTATTTCGGAGCAATCAGCCCCAGCATTTT

d_call: TRBD1
v_call: TRBV7-6
clone_size: -
j_call: TRBJ2-1
cdr3_aa: CASSPGGRSYNEQFF
cdr3_nt: TGTGCCAGCAGCCCAGGGGGCCGGTCCTACAATGAGCAGTTCTTC

d_call: TRBD2
v_call: TRBV5-1
clone_size: -
j_call: TRBJ2-3
cdr3_aa: CASSIPSGSTDTQYF
cdr3_nt: TGCGCCAGCAGTATCCCTAGCGGGTCCACAGATACGCAGTATTTT

d_call: TRBD2
v_call: TRBV4-2
clone_size: few
j_call: TRBJ2-7
cdr3_aa: CASSRMTSGSPYEQYF
cdr3_nt: TGTGCCAGCAGCCGCATGACTAGCGGGAGCCCCTACGAGCAGTACTTC

d_call: -
v_call: TRBV5-6
clone_size: -
j_call: TRBJ2-6
cdr3_aa: CASTLLLSAPDSGANVLTF
cdr3_nt: TGTGCCAGCACCCTGCTATTGTCAGCGCCAGACTCTGGGGCCAACGTCCTGACTTTC

d_call: -
v_call: TRBV14
clone_size: few
j_call: TRBJ1-6
cdr3_aa: CASSHRGGNSPLHF
cdr3_nt: TGTGCCAGCAGCCACCGTGGGGGAAATTCACCCCTCCACTTT

d_call: -
v_call: TRBV7-9
clone_size: -
j_call: TRBJ1-6
cdr3_aa: CASSPTSSYNSPLHF
cdr3_nt: TGTGCCAGCAGCCCCACCAGCTCCTATAATTCACCCCTCCACTTT

d_call: -
v_call: TRBV5-1
clone_size: -
j_call: TRBJ1-1
cdr3_aa: CASSLEFSGVTEAFF
cdr3_nt: TGCGCCAGCAGCTTGGAGTTTTCAGGGGTAACTGAAGCTTTCTTT

d_call: -
v_call: TRBV4-1
clone_size: once
j_call: TRBJ1-1
cdr3_aa: CASSQESWNTEAFF
cdr3_nt: TGCGCCAGCAGCCAAGAAAGTTGGAACACTGAAGCTTTCTTT

d_call: -
v_call: TRBV11-2
clone_size: -
j_call: TRBJ1-1
cdr3_aa: CASSLEVAEAFF
cdr3_nt: TGTGCCAGCAGCTTAGAGGTGGCTGAAGCTTTCTTT

d_call: -
v_call: TRBV5-8
clone_size: once
j_call: TRBJ1-5
cdr3_aa: CASSLLPGGNQPQHF
cdr3_nt: TGTGCCAGCAGCTTGCTGCCGGGAGGCAATCAGCCCCAGCATTTT

d_call: -
v_call: TRBV7-2
clone_size: -
j_call: TRBJ1-1
cdr3_aa: CASSFSRGGNTEAFF
cdr3_nt: TGTGCCAGCAGCTTCTCTCGGGGAGGGAACACTGAAGCTTTCTTT

d_call: TRBD1
v_call: TRBV9
clone_size: few
j_call: TRBJ2-1
cdr3_aa: CASSVDGTVFSEQFF
cdr3_nt: TGTGCCAGCAGCGTAGATGGGACAGTCTTCAGTGAGCAGTTCTTC

d_call: -
v_call: TRBV19
clone_size: -
j_call: TRBJ1-3
cdr3_aa: CASTAAWGNTIYF
cdr3_nt: TGTGCCAGTACGGCGGCCTGGGGAAACACCATATATTTT

d_call: -
v_call: TRBV5-6
clone_size: -
j_call: TRBJ1-5
cdr3_aa: CASSSRAGVQPQHF
cdr3_nt: TGTGCCAGCAGCTCCCGCGCAGGGGTTCAGCCCCAGCATTTT

d_call: -
v_call: TRBV7-9
clone_size: -
j_call: TRBJ1-3
cdr3_aa: CASSLARGGSTSGNTIYF
cdr3_nt: TGTGCCAGCAGCTTAGCGCGGGGGGGCAGTACCTCTGGAAACACCATATATTTT

d_call: -
v_call: TRBV2
clone_size: -
j_call: TRBJ1-2
cdr3_aa: CASSGLLGDYGYTF
cdr3_nt: TGTGCCAGCAGCGGCCTGCTCGGTGACTATGGCTACACCTTC

d_call: TRBD2
v_call: TRBV2
clone_size: -
j_call: TRBJ2-2
cdr3_aa: CASSVAGGNTGELFF
cdr3_nt: TGTGCCAGCAGTGTCGCGGGAGGAAACACCGGGGAGCTGTTTTTT

d_call: -
v_call: TRBV5-6
clone_size: few
j_call: TRBJ1-5
cdr3_aa: CASSFGTGKEPQHF
cdr3_nt: TGTGCCAGCAGCTTCGGGACGGGTAAGGAGCCCCAGCATTTT

d_call: TRBD2
v_call: TRBV27
clone_size: -
j_call: TRBJ2-1
cdr3_aa: CASSLSRLAGEQFF
cdr3_nt: TGTGCCAGCAGTTTATCGCGGCTAGCGGGTGAGCAGTTCTTC

d_call: -
v_call: TRBV14
clone_size: -
j_call: TRBJ2-3
cdr3_aa: CASSQEVADTQYF
cdr3_nt: TGTGCCAGCAGCCAAGAGGTAGCAGATACGCAGTATTTT

d_call: -
v_call: TRBV5-6
clone_size: once
j_call: TRBJ2-2
cdr3_aa: CASSLPRRQGNTGELFF
cdr3_nt: TGTGCCAGCAGCTTGCCCCGCAGGCAAGGGAACACCGGGGAGCTGTTTTTT

d_call: -
v_call: TRBV5-1
clone_size: -
j_call: TRBJ2-6
cdr3_aa: CASSLGSGANVLTF
cdr3_nt: TGCGCCAGCAGCTTGGGTTCTGGGGCCAACGTCCTGACTTTC

d_call: -
v_call: TRBV6-1
clone_size: once
j_call: TRBJ2-5
cdr3_aa: CASRLGEGGVETQYF
cdr3_nt: TGTGCCAGCAGACTAGGGGAGGGGGGCGTGGAGACCCAGTACTTC

d_call: -
v_call: TRBV10-2
clone_size: few
j_call: TRBJ2-7
cdr3_aa: CASGYEQYF
cdr3_nt: TGCGCCAGCGGCTACGAGCAGTACTTC

d_call: TRBD1
v_call: TRBV5-1
clone_size: -
j_call: TRBJ2-1
cdr3_aa: CASSSGTGGLNEQFF
cdr3_nt: TGCGCCAGCAGCTCCGGGACAGGGGGTCTCAATGAGCAGTTCTTC

d_call: -
v_call: TRBV5-1
clone_size: -
j_call: TRBJ2-7
cdr3_aa: CASSLVLAGSSYEQYF
cdr3_nt: TGCGCCAGCAGCTTGGTCCTCGCAGGTAGCTCCTACGAGCAGTACTTC

d_call: -
v_call: TRBV25-1
clone_size: medium-sized
j_call: TRBJ1-2
cdr3_aa: CASSDRGYGYTF
cdr3_nt: TGTGCCAGCAGTGACAGGGGCTATGGCTACACCTTC

d_call: -
v_call: TRBV28
clone_size: few
j_call: TRBJ1-2
cdr3_aa: CASSLSYGYTF
cdr3_nt: TGTGCCAGCAGTTTAAGCTACGGCTACACCTTC

d_call: -
v_call: TRBV10-1
clone_size: -
j_call: TRBJ2-7
cdr3_aa: CASRDVAGYEQYF
cdr3_nt: TGCGCCAGCAGGGACGTGGCTGGCTACGAGCAGTACTTC

d_call: -
v_call: TRBV5-1
clone_size: -
j_call: TRBJ1-1
cdr3_aa: CASSLARGRNTEAFF
cdr3_nt: TGCGCCAGCAGCTTGGCCCGCGGAAGGAACACTGAAGCTTTCTTT

d_call: TRBD1
v_call: TRBV5-8
clone_size: -
j_call: TRBJ1-4
cdr3_aa: CASSLITGVANEKLFF
cdr3_nt: TGTGCCAGCAGCTTGATAACAGGGGTTGCTAATGAAAAACTGTTTTTT

d_call: -
v_call: TRBV30
clone_size: -
j_call: TRBJ2-1
cdr3_aa: CASTLTYNEQFF
cdr3_nt: TGTGCCTCTACCCTCACATACAATGAGCAGTTCTTC

d_call: -
v_call: TRBV11-2
clone_size: -
j_call: TRBJ2-3
cdr3_aa: CASSKDDTQYF
cdr3_nt: TGTGCCAGCAGCAAGGACGATACGCAGTATTTT

d_call: TRBD1
v_call: TRBV28
clone_size: -
j_call: TRBJ1-1
cdr3_aa: CASSLHTGGTEAFF
cdr3_nt: TGTGCCAGCAGTTTACATACAGGGGGCACCGAAGCTTTCTTT